This T cell receptor (beta chain) was documented in a study of blood T cell repertoires in COVID-19. On the study more broadly: PBMCs, B-cell-depleted T cells, or T cells provided the cDNA or gDNA that made up the material.

This CDR3 is built from 13 residues. V shed 8 bases and J shed 9 bases, with 17 bases lying between them. Germline values: CDR1 WNHNN, CDR2 SYGVQD (reference sequence). The data were produced by immunoSEQ multiplex PCR, yet TCRdb's version contains in-frame clones alone and is incomplete. The table lists under 55,000 clones, 88% of them singletons, with approximately 15% in the top ten. Sequenced input: peripheral blood. The genes are TRBV10-1 and TRBJ2-1; a possible D gene is TRBD1 (6 bases). The receptor's source is a human donor in a cohort sampled during active COVID-19. This chain's CDR3 is CASGQQGIGEQFF. The CDR3 DNA is TGCGCCAGCGGGCAACAGGGTATAGGTGAGCAGTTCTTC.